This TCR beta chain is drawn from a study of T cell repertoires in cytomegalovirus infection. Study-wide context: Public signatures in TCR beta pointed to CMV infection and matching HLA type. Whole-study results and caveats: The ex vivo response was dominated by HLA-C-restricted CMV-specific TCR beta clonotypes. Cumulated frequencies of public TCR beta families served to identify carriers of CMV plus the relevant HLA.

Trimming stripped 6 bases from V and 2 bases from J, with 16 bases between. Germline V gene sequence: CDR1 MGHDK, CDR2 SYGVNS. The CDR3 consists of 15 residues. TCRdb fed the reads into MiXCR, producing one record per CDR3 protein. Of roughly 310,000 distinct CDR3 sequences in the sample, under 20% were seen once. This clonotype showed up just a few times. Its antigen remains unknown. This sequence originates from a human donor in good health (CMV status not recorded). Some clones in this sample may be carry-over from other donors' samples. The chain recombines TRBV25-1 with TRBJ2-5; maybe TRBD1 (6 bases). The sequenced sample consisted of PBMCs. The DNA for the CDR3 is TGTGCCAGCAGGAAACTGGACAGTTCTCAAGAGACCCAGTACTTC. The encoded protein is CASRKLDSSQETQYF.